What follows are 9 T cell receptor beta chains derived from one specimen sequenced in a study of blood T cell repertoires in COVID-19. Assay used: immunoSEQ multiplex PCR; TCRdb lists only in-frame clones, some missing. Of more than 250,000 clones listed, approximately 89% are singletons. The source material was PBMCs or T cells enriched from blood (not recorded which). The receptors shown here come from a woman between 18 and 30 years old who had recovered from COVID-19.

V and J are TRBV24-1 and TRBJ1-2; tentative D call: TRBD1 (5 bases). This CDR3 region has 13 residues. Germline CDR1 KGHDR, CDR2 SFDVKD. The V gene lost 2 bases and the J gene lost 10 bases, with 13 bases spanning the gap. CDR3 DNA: TGTGCCACCAGTGATTCCCCGGCAGGGCCCTACACCTTC. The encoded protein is CATSDSPAGPYTF.

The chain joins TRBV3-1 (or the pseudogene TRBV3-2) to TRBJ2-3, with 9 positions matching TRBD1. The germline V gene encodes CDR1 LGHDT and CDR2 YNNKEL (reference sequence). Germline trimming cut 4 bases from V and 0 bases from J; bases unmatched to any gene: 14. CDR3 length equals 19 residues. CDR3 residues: CASSRRSGQGVSSTDTQYF. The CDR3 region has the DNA TGTGCCAGCAGCCGGAGGTCGGGACAGGGCGTATCTAGCACAGATACGCAGTATTTT.

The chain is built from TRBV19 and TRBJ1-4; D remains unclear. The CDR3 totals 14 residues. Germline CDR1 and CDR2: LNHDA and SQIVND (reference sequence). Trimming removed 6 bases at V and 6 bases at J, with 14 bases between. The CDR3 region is CASSLLGLDEKLFF. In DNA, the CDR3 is TGTGCCAGTAGCCTGTTGGGCTTAGATGAAAAACTGTTTTTT.

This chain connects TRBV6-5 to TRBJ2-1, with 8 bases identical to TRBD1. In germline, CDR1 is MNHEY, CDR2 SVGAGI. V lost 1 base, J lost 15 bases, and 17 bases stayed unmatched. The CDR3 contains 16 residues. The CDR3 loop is CASSYFSSRGVRGLFF. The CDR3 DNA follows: TGTGCCAGCAGTTACTTCTCCTCCAGAGGTGTCAGGGGGCTGTTCTTC.

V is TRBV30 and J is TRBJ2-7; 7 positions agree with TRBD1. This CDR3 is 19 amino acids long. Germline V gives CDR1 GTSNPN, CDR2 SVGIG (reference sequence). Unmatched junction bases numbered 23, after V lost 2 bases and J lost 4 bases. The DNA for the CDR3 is TGTGCCTGGAGTTTCATGGGACAGTGGCGTGTTTTTACCCAATACGAGCAGTACTTC. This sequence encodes CAWSFMGQWRVFTQYEQYF.

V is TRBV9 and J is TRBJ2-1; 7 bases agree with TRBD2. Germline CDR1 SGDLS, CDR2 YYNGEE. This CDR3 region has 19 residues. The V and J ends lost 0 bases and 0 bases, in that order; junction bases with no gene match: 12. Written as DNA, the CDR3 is TGTGCCAGCAGCGTAGCCCCAGGTATGCGGGGGAGCTCCTACAATGAGCAGTTCTTC. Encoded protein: CASSVAPGMRGSSYNEQFF.

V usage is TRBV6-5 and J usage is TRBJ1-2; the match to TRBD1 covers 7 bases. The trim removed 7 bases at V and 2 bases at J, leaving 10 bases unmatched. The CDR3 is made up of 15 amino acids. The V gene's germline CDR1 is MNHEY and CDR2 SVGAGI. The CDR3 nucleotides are TGTGCCAGCAAACCCCCAGGGGGGCCCAACTATGGCTACACCTTC. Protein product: CASKPPGGPNYGYTF.

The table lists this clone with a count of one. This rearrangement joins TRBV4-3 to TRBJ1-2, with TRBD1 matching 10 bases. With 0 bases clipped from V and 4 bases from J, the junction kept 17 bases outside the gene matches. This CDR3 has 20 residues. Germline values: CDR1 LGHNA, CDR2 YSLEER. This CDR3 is CASSQDPADRGRLLGYGYTF. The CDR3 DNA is TGCGCCAGCAGCCAAGATCCCGCCGACAGGGGGCGCCTGCTAGGCTATGGCTACACCTTC.

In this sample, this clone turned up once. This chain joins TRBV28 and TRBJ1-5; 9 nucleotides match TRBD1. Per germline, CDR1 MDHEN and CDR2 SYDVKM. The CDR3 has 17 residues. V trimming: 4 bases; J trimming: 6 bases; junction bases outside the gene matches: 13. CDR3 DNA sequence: TGTGCCAGCAGTTCCTCCCCTCGGACAGGGGTGATTCAGCCCCAGCATTTT. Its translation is CASSSSPRTGVIQPQHF.